This entry lists 20 T cell receptor beta chains sequenced from one sample in a study of blood T cell repertoires in COVID-19. TCRdb's table, derived via immunoSEQ multiplex PCR, lists solely in-frame clones and lacks some. The data show hundreds of thousands of clones, over 80% seen once. The sample taken for sequencing was peripheral blood. The receptors were sampled from a woman aged 70-85 years with COVID-19, enrolled during active disease.

The rearrangement uses TRBV6-5 and TRBJ1-1, with D possibly being TRBD1 (6 bases). V shed 2 bases and J shed 4 bases, with 8 bases lying between them. This CDR3 spans 13 amino acids. CDR1 MNHEY and CDR2 SVGAGI come from the germline V gene. The CDR3 reads CASSYTDSTEAFF. In DNA form, the CDR3 reads TGTGCCAGCAGTTACACGGACAGCACTGAAGCTTTCTTT.

This chain uses TRBV29-1 with TRBJ1-2; maybe TRBD1 (6 bases). Deletions cut 2 bases from V and 6 bases from J, with 22 bases between. This CDR3 region has 16 residues. CDR1 is SQVTM and CDR2 is ANQGSEA in the germline V gene. The CDR3: CSVEIRTVGPRNGYTF. The CDR3 DNA is TGCAGCGTTGAAATCCGGACAGTTGGACCTCGAAATGGCTACACCTTC.

The chain employs TRBV10-2 and TRBJ2-6; TRBD2 matches at 10 bases. CDR3 length: 17 amino acids. Losses at the gene ends were 8 bases for V and 0 bases for J; bases not matched to a gene: 7. Germline V gene sequence: CDR1 WSHSY, CDR2 SAAADI. CDR3 region: CASGWTSGHSGANVLTF. CDR3 nucleotide sequence: TGCGCCAGCGGGTGGACTAGCGGCCACTCTGGGGCCAACGTCCTGACTTTC.

In this sample, this clone turned up a few times. The chain couples TRBV5-1 to TRBJ2-7; D gene unclear. This CDR3 is built from 13 residues. The germline V gene encodes CDR1 SGHRS and CDR2 YFSETQ. V was trimmed by 4 bases and J by 4 bases, leaving 12 bases between them. The CDR3 protein is CASSPGSVYEQYF. In nucleotides, the CDR3 is TGCGCCAGCAGCCCCGGGTCCGTATACGAGCAGTACTTC.

This chain links TRBV9 with TRBJ1-4; 12 bases are a match to TRBD1. This CDR3 has 16 residues. The J segment lost 8 bases and the V segment lost 4 bases, leaving 9 bases of the junction unmatched. CDR1 and CDR2 from the germline V gene are SGDLS and YYNGEE. CDR3 nucleotides: TGTGCCAGCAGCCCGCGGGACAGGGGGCGGGAAGAAAAACTGTTTTTT. Protein product: CASSPRDRGREEKLFF.

The chain carries TRBV4-2 and TRBJ1-1, with D possibly TRBD1 on 6 matching bases. Trimming left V 2 bases short and J 2 bases short, with 12 bases between. From germline, CDR1 is LGHNA and CDR2 YNFKEQ. The CDR3 runs to 15 residues. The CDR3, as DNA: TGTGCCAGCAGCCAACAACAGGGCTCCAACACTGAAGCTTTCTTT. Translating gives CASSQQQGSNTEAFF.

The rearrangement links TRBV7-3 to TRBJ2-1; 8 bases match TRBD1. Unmatched junction bases numbered 8, after V lost 2 bases and J lost 8 bases. The CDR3 is 15 residues long. Germline-derived CDR1 and CDR2 are SGHTA and FQGTGA. The CDR3 DNA reads TGTGCCAGCAGCTTATCCCAGGGGGCGCCTGATGAGCAGTTCTTC. Translation gives CASSLSQGAPDEQFF.

This clone has only one observation. This chain joins TRBV3-1 (or the pseudogene TRBV3-2) and TRBJ2-4; D remains ambiguous. With 0 bases removed from V and 3 bases from J, the gap between germline ends came to 6 bases. Germline CDR1 LGHDT, CDR2 YNNKEL (reference sequence). The CDR3 extends over 14 amino acids. CDR3 protein: CASSQEGFKNIQYF. The CDR3, as DNA: TGTGCCAGCAGCCAAGAGGGCTTCAAAAACATTCAGTACTTC.

The V and J genes are TRBV6-5 and TRBJ2-5; 7 bases are shared with TRBD1. This CDR3 has 13 residues. V dropped 2 bases and J dropped 4; count of bases not matched to a gene: 1. Germline CDR1 MNHEY, CDR2 SVGAGI. The CDR3 DNA follows: TGTGCCAGCAGTTACAACAGGGGAGAGACCCAGTACTTC. This translates into CASSYNRGETQYF.

With regard to this clone: Additional DNA sequences in this sample encode the identical CDR3. The chain couples TRBV30 to TRBJ2-7; TRBD1 matches at 10 bases. The V gene end was trimmed by 2 bases and the J gene end by 3 bases; junction bases not matched to a gene: 1. Germline CDR1 and CDR2: GTSNPN and SVGIG (reference sequence). CDR3 length: 13 residues. CDR3 bases: TGTGCCTGGAGTCGGGACAGGGGCTACGAGCAGTACTTC. It encodes CAWSRDRGYEQYF.

This clone was detected once. The chain links TRBV4-2 to TRBJ1-3; 11 nucleotides line up with TRBD1. Germline CDR1 reads LGHNA; CDR2 reads YNFKEQ. Germline trimming cut 4 bases from V and 4 bases from J; bases unmatched to any gene: 12. This CDR3 has 18 amino acids. CDR3 amino acids: CASSRVHGQGATGNTIYF. DNA of the CDR3: TGTGCCAGCAGCCGGGTCCACGGACAGGGGGCAACCGGAAACACCATATATTTT.

This chain uses TRBV7-3 with TRBJ2-6; TRBD1 matches at 9 bases. This CDR3 comprises 18 residues. V shed 6 bases, J shed 1 base, and the junction held 10 bases outside the gene matches. The germline gives CDR1 SGHTA, CDR2 FQGTGA. CDR3 amino acids: CASSLTGTGISGANVLTF. CDR3 DNA: TGTGCCAGCAGTCTAACCGGGACAGGGATTTCTGGGGCCAACGTCCTGACTTTC.

V usage is TRBV23-1 and J usage is TRBJ2-2; tentatively, D is TRBD2 (5 bases). TRBV23-1 is marked as an open reading frame, function uncertain. With 4 bases removed from V and 6 bases from J, the gap between germline ends came to 9 bases. The CDR3 contains 13 residues. The CDR3 nucleotides read TGCGCCAGCAGTCTGGAGGCCCCCGGGGAGCTGTTTTTT. The encoded protein is CASSLEAPGELFF.

The chain combines TRBV28 with TRBJ2-3; D gene unclear. CDR1 and CDR2 from the germline V gene are MDHEN and SYDVKM. Trimming removed 2 bases at V and 6 bases at J, with 12 bases between. The CDR3 extends over 14 amino acids. Here the CDR3 reads CASSLRGYADTQYF. The CDR3 DNA sequence: TGTGCCAGCAGTTTACGCGGTTATGCGGATACGCAGTATTTT.

The chain has TRBV19 and TRBJ2-4, with 7 bases lining up with TRBD1. V lost 5 bases and J lost 0; bases outside the gene matches: 13. Germline V CDR1 and CDR2: LNHDA, SQIVND (reference sequence). There are 18 residues in the CDR3. For the CDR3, the DNA is TGTGCCAGTAGTCAGACCGGGACAGCCGCGCTAGCCAAAAACATTCAGTACTTC. Translated, it gives CASSQTGTAALAKNIQYF.

The chain combines TRBV7-2 with TRBJ2-7, with TRBD1 identical over 11 bases. The germline V gene has CDR1 SGHTA and CDR2 FQGNSA. The CDR3 totals 16 residues. The junction had 7 bases not matched to a gene; V was cut back by 4 bases and J by 2 bases. The CDR3 coding sequence is TGTGCCAGCAGCTCCCTACCGGGACAGGGGGCCTACGAGCAGTACTTC. Encoded protein: CASSSLPGQGAYEQYF. The full variable domain, completed using reference TRBV7-2 and TRBJ2-7, is GAGVSQSPSNKVTEKGKDVELRCDPISGHTALYWYRQSLGQGLEFLIYFQGNSAPDKSGLPSDRFSAERTGGSVSTLTIQRTQQEDSAVYLCASSSLPGQGAYEQYFGPGTRLTVT.

This chain links TRBV11-3 with TRBJ2-7; 8 bases line up with TRBD2. V was clipped by 1 base and J by 7 bases; unmatched bases: 9. Germline V lookup: CDR1 SGHNT, CDR2 YENEEA. The CDR3 runs 15 residues. For the CDR3, the DNA is TGTGCCAGCAGCTTAGCTACTAGCGGAGCTGGGGAGCAGTACTTC. It specifies CASSLATSGAGEQYF.

V usage is TRBV11-2 and J usage is TRBJ1-3; D remains unclear. The CDR3 has 18 amino acids. V was clipped by 5 bases and J by 0 bases, with 20 bases between them. Per the germline V gene, CDR1 is SGHAT and CDR2 is FQNNGV. The CDR3 DNA is TGTGCCAGCAGCGTAGCGACACCGGGATCCAACTCTGGAAACACCATATATTTT. Its translation is CASSVATPGSNSGNTIYF.

V is TRBV5-6 and J is TRBJ2-7; D not certain. This CDR3 contains 13 residues. Germline loops: CDR1 SGHDT, CDR2 YYEEEE. Trimming took 3 bases from V and 6 from J, leaving 13 bases between them. The chain's CDR3 is CASSSSSWSEQYF. The CDR3 nucleotides read TGTGCCAGCAGCTCCTCCTCCTGGAGCGAGCAGTACTTC.

The chain couples TRBV4-2 to TRBJ1-3; 10 bases align to TRBD1. V lost 4 bases, J lost 0 bases, and 12 bases stayed unmatched. Germline loops: CDR1 LGHNA, CDR2 YNFKEQ. The CDR3 consists of 19 residues. The CDR3 reads CASSRNRDRGPSSGNTIYF. The DNA for the CDR3 is TGTGCCAGCAGCCGGAACCGGGACAGGGGCCCAAGCTCTGGAAACACCATATATTTT.